This section outlines one T cell receptor (beta chain) sequence together with its context. It was with random hexamers that 0.5 to 1 ug RNA was reverse transcribed. Each CDR3 protein is one row after TCRdb ran MiXCR on the immunoSEQ multiplex PCR reads. The data hold some 160,000 distinct CDR3 sequences, with 95% observed a single time. TCR beta was sequenced from blood CD8+ and CD4+ T cells. Those who served as multiple sclerosis controls were treatment-naive patients with stable or active relapsing-remitting disease. The CD8+ and CD4+ T cells were negatively isolated, with the TEMRA cells enriched by FACS. V was cut by 4 bases and J by 3 bases, with 13 bases left in between. The germline CDR1 and CDR2 sequences are LGHDT and YNNKEL (reference sequence). The CDR3 consists of 14 residues. These data come from a study of CD8 T cells in Susac syndrome.

This sequence originates from a human donor with multiple sclerosis. Material for sequencing was CD8+ T cells from PBMCs. The gene calls are TRBV3-1 and TRBJ2-7; D is unclear. The CDR3 nucleotides are TGTGCCAGCAGCCTCCCGGGTGGCTACTACGAGCAGTACTTC. Protein: CASSLPGGYYEQYF.